The rows below give T cell receptor beta chains drawn from one sample of a study of Ad26.COV2.S vaccination and SARS-CoV-2 variants. The protocol was immunoSEQ multiplex PCR, while the TCRdb copy is restricted to in-frame clones and leaves out a portion. The sample has 380,000 or so clones, 83% seen once; the top ten hold around 7.4%. The specimen was peripheral blood, collected in a trial of Ad26.COV2.S vaccine versus placebo. Receptor source: a person aged 18-60 years who received the Ad26.COV2.S COVID-19 vaccine or a placebo. The CDR3 runs from the conserved cysteine through the conserved F or W. Fields, in order: clone size, V gene, J gene, D gene, CDR3 length, CDR3 protein, CDR3 DNA. The D gene is left open where the match is weak. Clone sizes are given selectively: once, few, many, or a class where the clone is expanded.

NA,TRBV29-1,TRBJ1-2,NA,14,CSVEDRTPLYGYTF,TGCAGCGTTGAAGATCGGACACCTCTCTATGGCTACACCTTC
NA,TRBV7-2,TRBJ1-1,NA,13,CASRGNSVTEAFF,TGTGCCAGCAGGGGTAATTCAGTAACTGAAGCTTTCTTT
NA,TRBV29-1,TRBJ1-3,TRBD1,11,CSVLQGDTIYF,TGCAGCGTTTTACAGGGGGACACCATATATTTT
NA,TRBV10-2,TRBJ1-2,NA,13,CASSPGANYGYTF,TGCGCCAGCAGCCCAGGGGCTAACTATGGCTACACCTTC
NA,TRBV5-4,TRBJ2-1,NA,12,CASTGLNNEQFF,TGTGCCAGCACTGGTCTTAACAATGAGCAGTTCTTC
NA,TRBV11-3,TRBJ2-3,NA,14,CASSLIDRPDTQYF,TGTGCCAGCAGCCTGATAGACAGGCCAGATACGCAGTATTTT
NA,TRBV4-1,TRBJ2-7,TRBD1,15,CASSQGQGKVYEQYF,TGCGCCAGCAGCCAGGGACAGGGAAAGGTCTACGAGCAGTACTTC
NA,TRBV7-2,TRBJ1-2,NA,15,CASSLLGAENYGYTF,TGTGCCAGCAGCTTGCTAGGGGCAGAAAACTATGGCTACACCTTC
NA,TRBV3-1/TRBV3-2,TRBJ2-1,TRBD2,15,CASSKAGTRGNEQFF,TGTGCCAGCAGTAAAGCCGGGACTAGGGGCAATGAGCAGTTCTTC
NA,TRBV7-9,TRBJ1-4,NA,17,CASSRFKGVKPWEKLFF,TGTGCCAGCAGCCGGTTTAAGGGCGTGAAACCTTGGGAAAAACTGTTTTTT
few,TRBV5-4,TRBJ2-1,NA,13,CASSLQLNNEQFF,TGTGCCAGCAGCCTGCAATTAAACAATGAGCAGTTCTTC
NA,TRBV4-3,TRBJ2-1,NA,13,CASSQDWKREQFF,TGCGCCAGCAGCCAAGATTGGAAACGGGAGCAGTTCTTC
NA,TRBV11-3,TRBJ2-7,TRBD2,14,CATLRREFSYEQYF,TGTGCCACTTTGAGGCGGGAGTTCTCCTACGAGCAGTACTTC
NA,TRBV29-1,TRBJ1-1,NA,12,CSAASLNTEAFF,TGCAGCGCCGCAAGCTTGAACACTGAAGCTTTCTTT
NA,TRBV4-3,TRBJ1-6,NA,14,CASSQDRVNSPLHF,TGCGCCAGCAGCCAAGACAGGGTCAATTCACCCCTCCACTTT
few,TRBV19,TRBJ1-3,NA,15,CASSIKAHPGNTIYF,TGTGCCAGTAGTATTAAGGCCCATCCGGGAAACACCATATATTTT
NA,TRBV7-6,TRBJ2-7,NA,15,CASSLNQGARYEQYF,TGTGCCAGCAGCTTAAACCAAGGGGCGAGGTACGAGCAGTACTTC
NA,TRBV9,TRBJ2-7,TRBD2,15,CASSVGGRNPHEQYF,TGTGCCAGCAGCGTCGGCGGGAGGAATCCCCACGAGCAGTACTTC
NA,TRBV7-2,TRBJ1-5,NA,13,CASSLRDNQPQHF,TGTGCCAGCAGCTTAAGGGACAATCAGCCCCAGCATTTT
NA,TRBV7-2,TRBJ2-5,TRBD2,17,CASSLGTSGGARETQYF,TGTGCCAGCAGCTTAGGGACTAGCGGGGGAGCTCGAGAGACCCAGTACTTC